This T cell receptor beta chain originates from a study of CD8 T cells in Susac syndrome. CDR3 length: 13 amino acids. The V and J ends lost 5 bases and 6 bases, in that order; junction bases with no gene match: 5. Germline CDR1 and CDR2: SGHRS and YFSETQ. Blood CD8+ and CD4+ T cells underwent high-throughput TCR beta sequencing. The RNA, about 0.45 to 1 ug, was put through reverse transcription using random hexamers. In TCRdb, the immunoSEQ multiplex PCR reads were re-called with MiXCR into one record per CDR3 protein. The repertoire has a few hundred thousand distinct CDR3 sequences, 92% of them found once; the top ten carry 0.065%.

The sample taken for sequencing was CD4+ T cells from PBMCs. This chain joins TRBV5-1 and TRBJ2-7; 10 bases align to TRBD2. The sequence derives from a human donor with multiple sclerosis. The CDR3 sequence: CASRPRLAGEQYF. CDR3 in DNA: TGCGCCAGCAGACCCCGACTAGCGGGCGAGCAGTACTTC.